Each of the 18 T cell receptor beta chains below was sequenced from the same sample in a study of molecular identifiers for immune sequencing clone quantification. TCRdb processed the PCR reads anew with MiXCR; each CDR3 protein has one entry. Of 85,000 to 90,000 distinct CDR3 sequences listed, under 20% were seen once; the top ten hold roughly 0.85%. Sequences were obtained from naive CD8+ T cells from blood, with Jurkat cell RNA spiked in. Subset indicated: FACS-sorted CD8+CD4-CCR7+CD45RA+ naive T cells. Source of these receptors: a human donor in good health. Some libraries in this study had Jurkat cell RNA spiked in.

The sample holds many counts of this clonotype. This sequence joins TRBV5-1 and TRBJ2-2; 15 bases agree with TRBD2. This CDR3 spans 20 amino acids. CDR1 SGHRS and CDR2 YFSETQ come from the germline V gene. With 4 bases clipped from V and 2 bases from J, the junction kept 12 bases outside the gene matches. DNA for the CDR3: TGCGCCAGCAGCACGGGACTAGCGGGGGGCCCCGCTCGTAACACCGGGGAGCTGTTTTTT. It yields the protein CASSTGLAGGPARNTGELFF.

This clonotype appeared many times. The CDR3 here is CASSYSLQETQYF. The DNA of the CDR3 is TGTGCCAGCAGTTACTCGCTCCAAGAGACCCAGTACTTC. The chain carries TRBV6-2 or TRBV6-3 and TRBJ2-5; D not certain. This CDR3 region has 13 residues. The ends were cut back, 0 bases at V and 1 base at J, with 3 bases in the middle. CDR1 and CDR2 from the germline V gene are MNHEY and SVGEGT.

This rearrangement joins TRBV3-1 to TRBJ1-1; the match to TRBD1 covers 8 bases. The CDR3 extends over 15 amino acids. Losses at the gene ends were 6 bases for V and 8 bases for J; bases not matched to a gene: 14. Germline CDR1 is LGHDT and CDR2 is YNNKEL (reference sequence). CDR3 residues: CASRPGEGTGYEAFF. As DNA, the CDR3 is TGTGCCAGCAGACCGGGAGAAGGGACAGGTTACGAAGCTTTCTTT.

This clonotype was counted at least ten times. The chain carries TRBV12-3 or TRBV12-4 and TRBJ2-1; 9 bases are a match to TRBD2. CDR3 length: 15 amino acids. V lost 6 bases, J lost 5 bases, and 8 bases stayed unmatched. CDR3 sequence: CASSLGLASHNEQFF. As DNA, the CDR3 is TGTGCCAGCAGCCTCGGACTAGCGAGTCACAATGAGCAGTTCTTC.

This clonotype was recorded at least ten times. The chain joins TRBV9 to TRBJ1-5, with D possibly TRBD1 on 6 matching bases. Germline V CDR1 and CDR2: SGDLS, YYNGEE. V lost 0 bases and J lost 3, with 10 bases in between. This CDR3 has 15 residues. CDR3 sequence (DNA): TGTGCCAGCAGCGTAGGGACAGAGTACAATCAGCCCCAGCATTTT. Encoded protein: CASSVGTEYNQPQHF.

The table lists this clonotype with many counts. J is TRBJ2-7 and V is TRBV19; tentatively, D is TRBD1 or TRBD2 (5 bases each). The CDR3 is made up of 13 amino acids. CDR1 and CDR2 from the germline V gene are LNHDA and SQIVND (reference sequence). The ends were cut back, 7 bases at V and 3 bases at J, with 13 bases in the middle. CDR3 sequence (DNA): TGTGCCAGTAAAGGGGACCCCAACTACGAGCAGTACTTC. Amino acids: CASKGDPNYEQYF. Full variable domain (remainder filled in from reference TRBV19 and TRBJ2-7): DGGITQSPKYLFRKEGQNVTLSCEQNLNHDAMYWYRQDPGQGLRLIYYSQIVNDFQKGDIAEGYSVSREKKESFPLTVTSAQKNPTAFYLCASKGDPNYEQYFGPGTRLTVT.

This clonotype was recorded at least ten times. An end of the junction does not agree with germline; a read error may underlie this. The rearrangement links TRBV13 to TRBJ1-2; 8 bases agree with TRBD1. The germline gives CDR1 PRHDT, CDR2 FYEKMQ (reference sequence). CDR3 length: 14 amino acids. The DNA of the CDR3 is TGTGCCAGCAGCCCGGACAGGGACCCCCTTGGGTCGTCCTTC. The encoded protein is CASSPDRDPLGSSF.

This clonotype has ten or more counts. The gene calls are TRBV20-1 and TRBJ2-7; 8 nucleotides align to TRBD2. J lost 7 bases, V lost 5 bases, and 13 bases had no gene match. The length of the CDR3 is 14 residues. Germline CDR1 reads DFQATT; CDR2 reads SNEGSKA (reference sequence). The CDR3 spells CSAGAGLEEPEQYF. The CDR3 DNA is TGCAGTGCTGGGGCGGGACTAGAAGAGCCAGAGCAGTACTTC.

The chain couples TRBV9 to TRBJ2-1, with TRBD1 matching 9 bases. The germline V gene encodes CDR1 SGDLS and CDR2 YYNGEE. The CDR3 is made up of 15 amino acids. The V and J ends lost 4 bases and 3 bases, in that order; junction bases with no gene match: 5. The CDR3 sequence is CASSSRDRDYNEQFF. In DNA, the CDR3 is TGTGCCAGCAGCTCTAGGGACAGGGACTACAATGAGCAGTTCTTC.

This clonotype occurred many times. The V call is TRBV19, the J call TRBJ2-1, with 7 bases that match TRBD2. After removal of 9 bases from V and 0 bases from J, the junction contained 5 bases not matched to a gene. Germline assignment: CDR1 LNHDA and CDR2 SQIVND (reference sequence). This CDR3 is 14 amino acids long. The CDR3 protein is CASRGGSSYNEQFF. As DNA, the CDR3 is TGTGCCAGCCGCGGCGGGAGCTCCTACAATGAGCAGTTCTTC.

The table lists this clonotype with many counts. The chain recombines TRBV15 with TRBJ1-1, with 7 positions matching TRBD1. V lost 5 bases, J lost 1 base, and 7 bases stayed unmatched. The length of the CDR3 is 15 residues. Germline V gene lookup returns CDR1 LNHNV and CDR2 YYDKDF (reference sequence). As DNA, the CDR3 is TGTGCCACCAGCGAGACAGGGCTCGAGAACACTGAAGCTTTCTTT. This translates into CATSETGLENTEAFF.

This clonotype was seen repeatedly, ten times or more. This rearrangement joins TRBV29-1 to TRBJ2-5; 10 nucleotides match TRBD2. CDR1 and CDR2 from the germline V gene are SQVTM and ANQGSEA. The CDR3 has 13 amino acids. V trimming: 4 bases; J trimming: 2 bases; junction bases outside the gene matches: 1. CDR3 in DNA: TGCAGCGTTGGAGCGGGGGGGCAAGAGACCCAGTACTTC. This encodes CSVGAGGQETQYF.

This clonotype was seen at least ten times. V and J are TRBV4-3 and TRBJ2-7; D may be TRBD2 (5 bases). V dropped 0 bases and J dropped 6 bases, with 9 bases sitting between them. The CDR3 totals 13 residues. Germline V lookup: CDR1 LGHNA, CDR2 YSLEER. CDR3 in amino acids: CASSQEDRGEQYF. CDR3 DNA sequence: TGCGCCAGCAGCCAAGAAGACCGGGGCGAGCAGTACTTC.

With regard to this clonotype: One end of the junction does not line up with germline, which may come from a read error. DNA of the CDR3: TGTGCCAGCTGTTACAGTGGGGCAGGGGGAACCACCGGGGAGCTGTTTTTT. This sequence encodes CASCYSGAGGTTGELFF. The rearrangement joins TRBV6-5 to TRBJ2-2, with 7 bases fitting TRBD1. CDR1 is MNHEY, CDR2 SVGAGI, per germline. This CDR3 has 17 residues.

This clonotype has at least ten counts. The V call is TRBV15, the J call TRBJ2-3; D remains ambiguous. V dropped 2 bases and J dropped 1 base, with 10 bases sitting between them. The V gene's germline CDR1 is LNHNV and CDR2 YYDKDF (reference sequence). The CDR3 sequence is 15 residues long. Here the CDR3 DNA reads TGTGCCACCAGCAGACCTCCCGAGGGCACAGATACGCAGTATTTT. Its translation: CATSRPPEGTDTQYF.

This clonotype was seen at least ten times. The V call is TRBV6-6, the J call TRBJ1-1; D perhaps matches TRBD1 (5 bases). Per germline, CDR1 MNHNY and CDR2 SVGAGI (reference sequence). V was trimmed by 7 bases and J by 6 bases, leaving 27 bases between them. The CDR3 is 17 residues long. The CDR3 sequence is CASTRILGETLRSEAFF. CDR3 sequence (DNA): TGTGCCAGCACAAGAATCTTAGGGGAAACACTACGCTCTGAAGCTTTCTTT.

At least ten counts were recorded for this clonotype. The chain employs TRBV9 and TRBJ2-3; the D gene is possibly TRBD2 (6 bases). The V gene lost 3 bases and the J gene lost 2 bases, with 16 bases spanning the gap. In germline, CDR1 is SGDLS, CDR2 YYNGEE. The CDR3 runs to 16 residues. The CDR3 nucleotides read TGTGCCAGCAGCGACCCCCGCGGGGAGGCCACAGATACGCAGTATTTT. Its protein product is CASSDPRGEATDTQYF.

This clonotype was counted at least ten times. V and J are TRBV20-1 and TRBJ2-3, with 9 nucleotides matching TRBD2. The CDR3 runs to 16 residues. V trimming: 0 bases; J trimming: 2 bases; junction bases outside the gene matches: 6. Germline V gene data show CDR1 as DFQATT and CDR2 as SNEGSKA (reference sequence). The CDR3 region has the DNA TGCAGTGCTAGAGATCCAGCGGGGGGCCCCACAGATACGCAGTATTTT. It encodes CSARDPAGGPTDTQYF.